The 12 T cell receptor beta chains below all came from one sample that was sequenced in a study of T cells expressing NK-cell markers. No DNA is given; TCRdb re-called the 5' RACE reads and lists each CDR3 protein once. The repertoire shows about 260,000 distinct CDR3 sequences; the top ten hold more than 3.5%. The sequenced material came from blood T cells: a sorted CD56 or NKG2C T cell subset, CD4+ or CD8+ T cells, or bulk PBMC T cells (not recorded which). All receptors come from a woman aged 18 to 75 in good health.

V is TRBV5-6 and J is TRBJ2-3; without DNA, the TCRdb call of TRBD2 cannot be checked. CDR3 length equals 14 residues. In germline, CDR1 is SGHDT, CDR2 YYEEEE. The CDR3 sequence: CASSSVGGVGTQYF.

V and J are TRBV6-2 or TRBV6-3 and TRBJ2-7; as DNA is missing, the TRBD2 call by TCRdb cannot be tested. The CDR3 contains 13 residues. From germline, CDR1 is MNHEY and CDR2 SVGEGT. The CDR3 region is CASTEVPSYEQYF.

The rearrangement uses TRBV20-1 and TRBJ2-1; the TCRdb D gene call, TRBD1, has no DNA to confirm it. Germline assignment: CDR1 DFQATT and CDR2 SNEGSKA (reference sequence). This CDR3 spans 14 amino acids. CDR3 sequence reads: CSARAGTGNSEQFF.

The rearrangement uses TRBV7-8 and TRBJ1-1; there is no DNA to check the TCRdb D call of TRBD1. The CDR3 is 15 residues long. Germline V lookup: CDR1 SGHVS, CDR2 FQNEAQ. Here the CDR3 reads CASSFDRAYNTEAFF.

J is TRBJ2-3 and V is TRBV7-2; TCRdb's D call, TRBD2, is unchecked because there is no DNA. This CDR3 region has 13 residues. CDR1 is SGHTA and CDR2 is FQGNSA in the germline V gene. CDR3 region: CASSQELTRDRYF.

The chain joins TRBV6-1 to TRBJ1-4; without DNA, the TCRdb call of TRBD1 cannot be checked. Germline V lookup: CDR1 MNHNS, CDR2 SASEGT. This CDR3 region has 15 residues. The CDR3 sequence is CASHSTAGANEKLFF.

This sequence joins TRBV7-2 and TRBJ2-3; TCRdb designates TRBD1, a call that cannot be tested without DNA. The germline V gene encodes CDR1 SGHTA and CDR2 FQGNSA. The CDR3 is made up of 14 amino acids. CDR3 protein: CASSFRPGADTQYF. The whole variable domain, filled in from reference TRBV7-2 and TRBJ2-3, reads GAGVSQSPSNKVTEKGKDVELRCDPISGHTALYWYRQSLGQGLEFLIYFQGNSAPDKSGLPSDRFSAERTGGSVSTLTIQRTQQEDSAVYLCASSFRPGADTQYFGPGTRLTVL.

This chain links TRBV30 with TRBJ1-5. The germline V gene has CDR1 GTSNPN and CDR2 SVGIG (reference sequence). This CDR3 has 13 residues. This CDR3 is CAWSHTENQPQHF. Complete variable domain (other parts from reference TRBV30 and TRBJ1-5): SQTIHQWPATLVQPVGSPLSLECTVEGTSNPNLYWYRQAAGRGLQLLFYSVGIGQISSEVPQNLSASRPQDRQFILSSKKLLLSDSGFYLCAWSHTENQPQHFGDGTRLSIL.

V usage is TRBV5-1 and J usage is TRBJ2-5; the TRBD1 assignment by TCRdb is unverifiable without DNA. CDR3 size: 14 residues. Germline CDR1 reads SGHRS; CDR2 reads YFSETQ. The CDR3 sequence: CASTTTGGQETQYF.

The chain employs TRBV20-1 and TRBJ2-7. The CDR3 is 12 amino acids. Germline V gene lookup returns CDR1 DFQATT and CDR2 SNEGSKA (reference sequence). CDR3 sequence: CSAAYRGYEQYF.

This rearrangement joins TRBV7-2 to TRBJ1-5. CDR1 and CDR2 (germline): SGHTA, FQGNSA. The CDR3 loop spans 12 amino acids. CDR3 protein: CASSFAAAAQHF. The full variable domain, its missing parts supplied by reference TRBV7-2 and TRBJ1-5, is GAGVSQSPSNKVTEKGKDVELRCDPISGHTALYWYRQSLGQGLEFLIYFQGNSAPDKSGLPSDRFSAERTGGSVSTLTIQRTQQEDSAVYLCASSFAAAAQHFGDGTRLSIL.

The CDR3 here is CSARAVAGETQYF. The rearrangement joins TRBV20-1 to TRBJ2-5. The CDR3 runs 13 residues. Per the germline V gene, CDR1 is DFQATT and CDR2 is SNEGSKA (reference sequence).